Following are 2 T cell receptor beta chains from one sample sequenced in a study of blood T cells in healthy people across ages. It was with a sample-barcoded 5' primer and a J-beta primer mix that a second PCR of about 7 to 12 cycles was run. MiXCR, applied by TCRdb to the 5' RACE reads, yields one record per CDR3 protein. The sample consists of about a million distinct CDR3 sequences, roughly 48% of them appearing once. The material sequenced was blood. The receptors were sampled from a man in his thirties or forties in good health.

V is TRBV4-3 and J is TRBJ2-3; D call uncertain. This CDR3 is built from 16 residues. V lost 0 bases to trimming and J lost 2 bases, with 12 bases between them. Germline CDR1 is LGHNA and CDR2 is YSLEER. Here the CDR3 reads CASSQDGLTPTDTQYF. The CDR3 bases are TGCGCCAGCAGCCAAGACGGGCTAACCCCCACAGATACGCAGTATTTT.

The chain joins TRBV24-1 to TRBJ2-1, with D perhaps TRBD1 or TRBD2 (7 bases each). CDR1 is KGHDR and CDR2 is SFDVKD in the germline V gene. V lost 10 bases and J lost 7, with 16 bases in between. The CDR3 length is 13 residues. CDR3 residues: CATREGARNEQFF. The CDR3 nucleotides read TGTGCCACGAGGGAGGGGGCGAGGAATGAGCAGTTCTTC.